A single T cell receptor beta chain is shown here with its context. Reverse transcribing all isolated RNA meant expressed TCRB transcripts were sequenced. The method was immunoSEQ multiplex PCR; TCRdb's version includes in-frame clones alone and lacks a portion of them. The sample carries roughly 240,000 clones, approximately 14% recorded once. The sample comes from a study of beta chain features in type 1 diabetes. Across the study: On cell yields, gender and age, patients and healthy donors were similar. All samples combined gave roughly 110,000,000 sorted cells for examination.

The receptor comes from a woman aged 40 to 50 in good health. The sample taken for sequencing was naive CD4+ T cells from blood.

CDR3 nucleotides: TGTGCCACCAGCAGAGATGAGGCCAGATGGTACTTC. It specifies CATSRDEARWYF. The chain recombines TRBV15 with TRBJ2-5; D is ambiguous. This CDR3 is built from 12 residues. Germline CDR1 LNHNV, CDR2 YYDKDF (reference sequence). Trimming left V 0 bases short and J 13 bases short, with 12 bases between.